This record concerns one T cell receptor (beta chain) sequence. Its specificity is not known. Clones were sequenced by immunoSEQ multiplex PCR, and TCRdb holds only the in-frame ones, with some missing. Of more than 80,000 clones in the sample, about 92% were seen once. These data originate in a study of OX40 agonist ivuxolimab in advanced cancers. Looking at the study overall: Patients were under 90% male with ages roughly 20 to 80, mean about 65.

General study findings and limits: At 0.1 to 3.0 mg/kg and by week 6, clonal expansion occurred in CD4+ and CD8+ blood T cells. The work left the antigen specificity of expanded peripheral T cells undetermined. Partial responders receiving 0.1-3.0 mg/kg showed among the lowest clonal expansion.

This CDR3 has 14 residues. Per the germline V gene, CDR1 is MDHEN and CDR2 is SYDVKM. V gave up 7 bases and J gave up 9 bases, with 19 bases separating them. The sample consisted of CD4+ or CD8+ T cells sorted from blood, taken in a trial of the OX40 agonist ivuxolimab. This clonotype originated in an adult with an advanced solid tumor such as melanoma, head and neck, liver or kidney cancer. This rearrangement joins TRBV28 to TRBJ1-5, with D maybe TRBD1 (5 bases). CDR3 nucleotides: TGTGCCAGCACTCAGGGTCCCTCGGTGGGGCCCCAGCATTTT. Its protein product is CASTQGPSVGPQHF.